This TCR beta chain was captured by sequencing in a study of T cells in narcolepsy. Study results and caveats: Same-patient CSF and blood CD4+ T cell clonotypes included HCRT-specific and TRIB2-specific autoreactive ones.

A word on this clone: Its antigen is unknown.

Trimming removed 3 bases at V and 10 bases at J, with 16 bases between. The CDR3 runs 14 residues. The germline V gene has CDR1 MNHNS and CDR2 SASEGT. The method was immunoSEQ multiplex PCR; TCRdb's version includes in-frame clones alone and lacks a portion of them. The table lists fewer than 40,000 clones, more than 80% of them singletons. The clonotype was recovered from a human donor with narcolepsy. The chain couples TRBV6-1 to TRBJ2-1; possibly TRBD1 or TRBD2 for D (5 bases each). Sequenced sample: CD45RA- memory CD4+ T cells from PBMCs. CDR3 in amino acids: CASSEGTPTNEQFF. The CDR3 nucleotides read TGTGCCAGCAGTGAGGGGACGCCTACAAACGAGCAGTTCTTC.